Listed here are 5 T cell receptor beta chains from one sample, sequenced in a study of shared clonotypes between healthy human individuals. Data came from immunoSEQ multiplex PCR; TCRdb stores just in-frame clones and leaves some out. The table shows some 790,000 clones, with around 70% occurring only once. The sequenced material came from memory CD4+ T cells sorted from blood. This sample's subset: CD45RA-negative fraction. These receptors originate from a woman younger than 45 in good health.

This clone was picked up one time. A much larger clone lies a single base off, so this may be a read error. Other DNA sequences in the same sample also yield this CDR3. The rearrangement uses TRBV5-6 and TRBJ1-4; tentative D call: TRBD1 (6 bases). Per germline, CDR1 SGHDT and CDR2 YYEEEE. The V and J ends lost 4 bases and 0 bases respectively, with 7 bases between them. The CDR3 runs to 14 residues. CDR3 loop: CASSPGATNEKLFF. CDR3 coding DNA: TGTGCCAGCAGCCCAGGGGCAACTAATGAAAAACTGTTTTTT. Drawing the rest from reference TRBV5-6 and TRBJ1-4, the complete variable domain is DAGVTQSPTHLIKTRGQQVTLRCSPKSGHDTVSWYQQALGQGPQFIFQYYEEEERQRGNFPDRFSGHQFPNYSSELNVNALLLGDSALYLCASSPGATNEKLFFGSGTQLSVL.

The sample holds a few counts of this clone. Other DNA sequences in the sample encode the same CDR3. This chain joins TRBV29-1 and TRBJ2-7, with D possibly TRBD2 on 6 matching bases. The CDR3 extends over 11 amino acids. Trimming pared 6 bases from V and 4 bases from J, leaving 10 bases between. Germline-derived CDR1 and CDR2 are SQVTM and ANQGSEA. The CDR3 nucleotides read TGCAGCGTGAGGAGGGAGTACGAGCAGTACTTC. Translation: CSVRREYEQYF.

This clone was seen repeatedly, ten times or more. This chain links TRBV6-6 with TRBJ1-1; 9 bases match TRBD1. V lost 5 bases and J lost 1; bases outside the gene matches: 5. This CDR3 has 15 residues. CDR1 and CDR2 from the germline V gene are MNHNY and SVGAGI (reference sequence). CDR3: CASSTGTGKNTEAFF. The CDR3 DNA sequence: TGTGCCAGCAGTACTGGGACAGGGAAGAACACTGAAGCTTTCTTT.

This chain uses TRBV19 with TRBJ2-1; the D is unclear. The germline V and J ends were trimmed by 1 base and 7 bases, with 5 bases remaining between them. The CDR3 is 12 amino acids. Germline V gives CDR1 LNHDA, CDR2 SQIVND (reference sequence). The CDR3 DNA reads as TGTGCCAGTAGTATAGTGACAAATGAGCAGTTCTTC. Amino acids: CASSIVTNEQFF.

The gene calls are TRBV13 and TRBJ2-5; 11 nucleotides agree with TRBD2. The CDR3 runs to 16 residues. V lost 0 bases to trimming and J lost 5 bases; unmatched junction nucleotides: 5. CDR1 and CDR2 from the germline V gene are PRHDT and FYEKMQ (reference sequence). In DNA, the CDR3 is TGTGCCAGCAGCTTAGGACTAGCGGGAGTGACGGAGACCCAGTACTTC. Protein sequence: CASSLGLAGVTETQYF.